This T cell receptor beta chain was sequenced for a study of neurological immune-mediated disorders. Germline V gene data show CDR1 as DFQATT and CDR2 as SNEGSKA (reference sequence). Germline trimming cut 6 bases from V and 1 base from J; bases unmatched to any gene: 8. The CDR3 extends over 16 amino acids. Using its own MiXCR run on the 5' RACE reads, TCRdb lists one record per CDR3 protein. There are 55,000 to 70,000 distinct CDR3 sequences in the sample; 3% to 4% occur only once, and roughly 5.2% lies in the top ten. This clonotype was counted many times. This receptor was identified in a woman in her fifties or sixties with multiple sclerosis. The chain is built from TRBV20-1 and TRBJ2-3; 12 positions agree with TRBD2. Input material: PBMCs. CDR3 in amino acids: CSALERLAGGTDTQYF. DNA of the CDR3: TGCAGTGCCCTTGAGAGACTAGCGGGAGGCACAGATACGCAGTATTTT.